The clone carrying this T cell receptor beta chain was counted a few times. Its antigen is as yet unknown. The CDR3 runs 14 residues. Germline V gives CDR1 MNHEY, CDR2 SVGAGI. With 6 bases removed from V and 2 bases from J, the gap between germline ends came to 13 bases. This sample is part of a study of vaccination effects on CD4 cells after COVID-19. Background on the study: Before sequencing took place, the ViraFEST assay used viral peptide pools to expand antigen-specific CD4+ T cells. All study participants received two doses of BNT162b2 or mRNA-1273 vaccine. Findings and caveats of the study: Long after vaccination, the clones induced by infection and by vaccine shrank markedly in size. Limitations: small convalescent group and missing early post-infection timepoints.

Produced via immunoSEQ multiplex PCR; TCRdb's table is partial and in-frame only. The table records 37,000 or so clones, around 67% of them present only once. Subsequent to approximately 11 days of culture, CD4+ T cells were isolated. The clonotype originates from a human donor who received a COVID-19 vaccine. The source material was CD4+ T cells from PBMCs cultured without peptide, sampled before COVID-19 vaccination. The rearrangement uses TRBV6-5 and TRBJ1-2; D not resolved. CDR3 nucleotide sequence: TGTGCCAGCAGATACGGGGAGGGAAACTATGGCTACACCTTC. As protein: CASRYGEGNYGYTF.